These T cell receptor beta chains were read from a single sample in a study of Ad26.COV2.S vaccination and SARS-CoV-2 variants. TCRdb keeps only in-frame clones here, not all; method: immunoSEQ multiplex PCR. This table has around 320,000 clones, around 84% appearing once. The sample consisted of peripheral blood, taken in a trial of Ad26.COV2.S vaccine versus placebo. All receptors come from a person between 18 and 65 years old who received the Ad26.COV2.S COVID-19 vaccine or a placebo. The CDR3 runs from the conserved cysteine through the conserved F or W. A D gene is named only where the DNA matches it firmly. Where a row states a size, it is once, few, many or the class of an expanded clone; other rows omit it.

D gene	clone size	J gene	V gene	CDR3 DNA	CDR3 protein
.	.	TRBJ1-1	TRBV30	TGTGCCTGGACGGGACGGACTGAAGCTTTCTTT	CAWTGRTEAFF
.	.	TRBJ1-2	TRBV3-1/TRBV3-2	TGTGCCACTCGGGACGGTAAATACTATGGCTACACCTTC	CATRDGKYYGYTF
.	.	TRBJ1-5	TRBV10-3	TGTGCCATCAGTGAGTCTGGGGGGAATCAGCCCCAGCATTTT	CAISESGGNQPQHF
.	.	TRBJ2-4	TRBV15	TGTGCCACCAGCAGAGTCGGGGTTGAGGGAAACATTCAGTACTTC	CATSRVGVEGNIQYF
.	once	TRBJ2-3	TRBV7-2	TGTGCCAGCAGCCCTCCCTTGAGGCCGCAGTATTTT	CASSPPLRPQYF
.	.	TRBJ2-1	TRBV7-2	TGTGCCAGCAGCTTAGTCTTTCGGGGCTCCTACAATGAGCAGTTCTTC	CASSLVFRGSYNEQFF
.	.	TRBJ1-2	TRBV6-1	TGTGCCAGCAGTGACCAAGGCCAGTATGGCTACACCTTC	CASSDQGQYGYTF
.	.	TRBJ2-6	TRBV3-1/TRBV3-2	TGTGCCAGCAGCCAAGATGTCGGTGGGGACGTATACTCTGGGGCCAACGTCCTGACTTTC	CASSQDVGGDVYSGANVLTF
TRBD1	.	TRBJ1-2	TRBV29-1	TGCAGCGTCGCCCGGGACAGGGGTGCTGGCTACACCTTC	CSVARDRGAGYTF
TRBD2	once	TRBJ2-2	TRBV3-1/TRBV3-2	TGTGCCAGCAGCCACCGCGGACTAGCGGGGGGCTCGAACACCGGGGAGCTGTTTTTT	CASSHRGLAGGSNTGELFF
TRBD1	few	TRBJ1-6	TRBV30	TGTGCCTCGGGACAGGGGAATTCACCCCTCCACTTT	CASGQGNSPLHF
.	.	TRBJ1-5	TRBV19	TGTGCCAGTAACGACGTTTCCAGGCCCCAGCATTTT	CASNDVSRPQHF
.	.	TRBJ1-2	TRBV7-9	TGTGCCAGCAGCTTATGGGGAAGGCCCGGGGACTATGGCTACACCTTC	CASSLWGRPGDYGYTF
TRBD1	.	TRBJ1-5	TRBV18	TGTGCCAGCTCACAGGGCGGGGACAGGGTTAATCAGCCCCAGCATTTT	CASSQGGDRVNQPQHF
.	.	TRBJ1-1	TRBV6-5	TGTGCCAGCAGTAATCCAAGACCCCCGAACACTGAAGCTTTCTTT	CASSNPRPPNTEAFF
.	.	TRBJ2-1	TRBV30	TGTGCCTGGAGTTTCTACAATGAGCAGTTCTTC	CAWSFYNEQFF
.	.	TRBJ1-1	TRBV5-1	TGCGCCAGCAGCTTGGCCGTCTTCGGGGGGCGCAAGGACACTGAAGCTTTCTTT	CASSLAVFGGRKDTEAFF
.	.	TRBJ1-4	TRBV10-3	TGTGCCATCAGTGAGTCGCGGCGGTTTAATGAAAAACTGTTTTTT	CAISESRRFNEKLFF
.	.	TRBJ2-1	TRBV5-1	TGCGCCAGCAGCTCCACCGGGGATAACAGCGATGAGCAGTTCTTC	CASSSTGDNSDEQFF
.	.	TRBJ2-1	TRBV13	TGTGCCAGCAGCTCCATTAGAGAGCTCTACAATGAGCAGTTCTTC	CASSSIRELYNEQFF
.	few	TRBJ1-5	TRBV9	TGTGCCAGCAGCCCAGGCAGTAGCAATCAGCCCCAGCATTTT	CASSPGSSNQPQHF
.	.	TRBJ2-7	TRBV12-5	TGTGCTAGTGGTCCGACTCCGGGACTGAGCTCCTACGAGCAGTACTTC	CASGPTPGLSSYEQYF